This is a list of T cell receptor beta chains from one sample in a study of CD8 T cells in ankylosing spondylitis. TCRdb reanalysed the 5' RACE reads using MiXCR and keeps one entry per CDR3 protein. The repertoire includes a few hundred thousand distinct CDR3 sequences, 20% to 25% of them detected once, and less than 20% sits in the top ten. Sequencing input: blood, either unsorted or a sorted T cell fraction (not recorded which). Receptors were obtained from a male donor with ankylosing spondylitis. CDR3s include the opening cysteine and the closing phenylalanine or tryptophan. The D gene is left open where the match is weak. Part of the rows lack a size; the others show once, few, many or a class for expanded clones.

j_call,d_call,v_call,clone_size,cdr3_aa,cdr3_nt
TRBJ2-7,.,TRBV6-2/TRBV6-3,.,CATSPSRQFYEQYF,TGTGCCACCTCTCCTTCGAGACAGTTCTACGAGCAGTACTTC
TRBJ1-1,.,TRBV9,.,CASSVVPDGGTEAFF,TGTGCCAGCAGCGTAGTTCCAGACGGGGGCACTGAAGCTTTCTTT
TRBJ2-7,.,TRBV25-1,few,CASSEFGGSPDTYEQYF,TGTGCCAGCAGTGAATTCGGCGGCAGCCCTGACACCTACGAGCAGTACTTC
TRBJ1-4,TRBD1,TRBV15,few,CATSSRGLSEKLFF,TGTGCCACCAGCAGTAGGGGGCTGAGTGAAAAACTGTTTTTT
TRBJ2-7,TRBD2,TRBV16,.,CASSQSLALAGEPLPYEQYF,TGTGCCAGCAGCCAATCGTTAGCACTAGCGGGAGAACCTTTGCCCTACGAGCAGTACTTC
TRBJ1-1,.,TRBV6-5,few,CASSYSGGELEAFF,TGTGCCAGCAGTTACTCAGGGGGGGAGCTTGAAGCTTTCTTT
TRBJ1-1,.,TRBV12-3/TRBV12-4,.,CASSQDRGRTMNTEAFF,TGTGCCAGCAGTCAGGATCGGGGGAGGACCATGAACACTGAAGCTTTCTTT
TRBJ2-1,.,TRBV18,.,CASSGLPYNEQFF,TGTGCCAGCTCAGGACTGCCCTACAATGAGCAGTTCTTC
TRBJ2-1,TRBD2,TRBV20-1,.,CSAILAGGRGEQFF,TGCAGTGCTATCTTAGCGGGAGGACGTGGTGAGCAGTTCTTC
TRBJ2-3,.,TRBV20-1,.,CSARDVRVADTQYF,TGCAGTGCTAGAGATGTAAGAGTCGCAGATACGCAGTATTTT
TRBJ2-2,.,TRBV7-6,few,CASSLFAGELFF,TGTGCCAGCAGCTTATTTGCCGGGGAGCTGTTTTTT
TRBJ2-5,TRBD2,TRBV24-1,.,CATSESGTSGGETQYF,TGTGCCACCAGTGAATCCGGGACTAGCGGGGGAGAGACCCAGTACTTC
TRBJ2-3,.,TRBV3-1,.,CASSQQGPDTQYF,TGTGCCAGCAGCCAGCAGGGCCCAGATACGCAGTATTTT
TRBJ2-6,.,TRBV9,few,CASSVRENSGANVLTF,TGTGCCAGCAGCGTACGGGAGAACTCTGGGGCCAACGTCCTGACTTTC
TRBJ1-1,TRBD1,TRBV6-1,.,CASGQGAPVEAFF,TGTGCCAGCGGACAGGGGGCGCCCGTTGAAGCTTTCTTT
TRBJ2-1,TRBD1,TRBV5-1,many,CASSLVGDRFYNEQFF,TGCGCCAGCAGCTTGGTGGGGGACAGGTTTTACAATGAGCAGTTCTTC
TRBJ2-2,.,TRBV5-4,many,CASSFGGLGELFF,TGTGCCAGCAGCTTTGGGGGCCTCGGGGAGCTGTTTTTT
TRBJ2-1,TRBD2,TRBV7-3,.,CASSLGLAGGLDEQFF,TGTGCCAGCAGCCTGGGACTAGCGGGAGGGCTGGATGAGCAGTTCTTC
TRBJ2-3,.,TRBV6-6,few,CASMDSSTDTQYF,TGTGCCAGCATGGACTCCAGCACAGATACGCAGTATTTT
TRBJ1-6,.,TRBV20-1,few,CSASLDPESLHF,TGCAGTGCTAGCCTTGACCCGGAGTCCCTCCACTTT
TRBJ2-3,.,TRBV7-3,.,CASSLESRTTDTQYF,TGTGCCAGCAGCTTGGAATCCAGGACAACAGATACGCAGTATTTT
TRBJ2-7,.,TRBV29-1,.,CSVDSGGSEQYF,TGCAGCGTTGATTCCGGGGGATCCGAGCAGTACTTC
TRBJ2-3,TRBD2,TRBV20-1,few,CSAREGAGFGTDTQYF,TGCAGTGCTAGAGAGGGAGCGGGATTCGGCACAGATACGCAGTATTTT
TRBJ2-5,TRBD2,TRBV6-1,.,CASSSRTSGGVGTQYF,TGTGCCAGCAGCTCCCGGACTAGCGGGGGGGTAGGGACCCAGTACTTC
TRBJ2-1,.,TRBV20-1,.,CSARLAPSYNEQFF,TGCAGTGCTAGGCTAGCCCCTTCCTACAATGAGCAGTTCTTC
TRBJ2-1,.,TRBV7-9,few,CASSFPLVGQFF,TGTGCCAGCAGCTTCCCTTTGGTTGGGCAGTTCTTC
TRBJ2-5,TRBD2,TRBV29-1,few,CSVESSGSGETQYF,TGCAGCGTTGAATCTAGCGGGAGTGGGGAGACCCAGTACTTC
TRBJ2-1,.,TRBV20-1,.,CSARDRANGFF,TGCAGTGCTAGAGATAGGGCAAACGGGTTCTTC
TRBJ2-1,.,TRBV28,.,CASMGGSYNEQFF,TGTGCCAGCATGGGGGGCAGCTACAATGAGCAGTTCTTC
TRBJ1-4,.,TRBV7-2,.,CASSLVGLTNEKLFF,TGTGCCAGCAGCTTAGTGGGTCTTACTAATGAAAAACTGTTTTTT
TRBJ1-6,.,TRBV7-2,few,CASSPDRGGNSPLHF,TGTGCCAGCAGCCCAGATAGGGGGGGAAATTCACCCCTCCACTTT